These T cell receptor beta chains were read from a single sample in a study of T cells in Graves' hyperthyroidism and ophthalmopathy. TCRdb ran MiXCR on the multiplex PCR reads and lists one entry per CDR3 protein. Of roughly 740,000 distinct CDR3 sequences detected, 15% to 20% appear once; the ten largest clones hold under 10%. Sequencing was done on a sample of blood. The receptors shown here come from a man aged 18-30 years with Graves' hyperthyroidism. The CDR3 runs from the conserved cysteine through the conserved F or W. Fields, in order: clone size, V gene, J gene, D gene, CDR3 DNA, CDR3 protein. D genes are given only for firm matches. A clone size is listed for some rows: how often the clone was seen (once, few, many), or a class if it is expanded.

>many|TRBV11-2|TRBJ2-7|NA
TGTGCCAGCAGCTTTGGGGGGCAAGGGCAGTACTTC
CASSFGGQGQYF
>many|TRBV7-2|TRBJ2-3|TRBD1
TGTGCCAGCAGCTTTGACAGGGGGGCAGATACGCAGTATTTT
CASSFDRGADTQYF
>many|TRBV12-3/TRBV12-4|TRBJ2-7|NA
TGTGCCAGCAGTTTAGTAACAGGGATCGACGAGCAGTACTTC
CASSLVTGIDEQYF
>few|TRBV6-1|TRBJ2-7|TRBD2
TGTGCCAGCAGCCCAGCCCAGGTCGGCGGGAGGGTCGAGCAGTACTTC
CASSPAQVGGRVEQYF
>many|TRBV28|TRBJ2-3|NA
TGTGCCAGCAGCCCCGGGACTGACACAGATACGCAGTATTTT
CASSPGTDTDTQYF
>many|TRBV12-3/TRBV12-4|TRBJ2-1|NA
TGTGCCAGCAGTTTAGGATTAGGGGATCAGCAGTTCTTC
CASSLGLGDQQFF
>NA|TRBV5-1|TRBJ2-2|TRBD2
TGCGCCAGCAGCGAGGGACTAGTACCCGGGGAGCTGTTTTTT
CASSEGLVPGELFF
>many|TRBV28|TRBJ2-5|NA
TGTGCCAGCAGTTTTACTGGGCTGCGGCAGACCCAGTACTTC
CASSFTGLRQTQYF
>many|TRBV28|TRBJ2-7|NA
TGTGCCAGCAGGTCAGGGGCCCACGAGCAGTACTTC
CASRSGAHEQYF
>many|TRBV28|TRBJ2-5|TRBD2
TGTGCCAGCAGTTCAATAACGACTAGCGGGAGTCTCGGGGAGACCCAGTACTTC
CASSSITTSGSLGETQYF
>NA|TRBV20-1|TRBJ1-2|NA
TGCAGTGCTAGAGATGACGGCTATGGCTACACCTTC
CSARDDGYGYTF
>NA|TRBV9|TRBJ2-7|NA
TGTGCCAGCAGCGATCTAGCAGGCGAGCAGTACTTC
CASSDLAGEQYF
>NA|TRBV7-2|TRBJ2-1|NA
TGTGCCAGCAGTGGCCCGCGGGGGACAGAGCAGTTCTTC
CASSGPRGTEQFF
>few|TRBV11-1|TRBJ2-3|NA
TGTGCCAGCAAACGGTTGCCCACAGATACGCAGTATTTT
CASKRLPTDTQYF
>many|TRBV11-1|TRBJ2-7|NA
TGTGCCAGCAGCTTTCTTCGAAGCTCCTACGAGCAGTACTTC
CASSFLRSSYEQYF
>few|TRBV27|TRBJ1-2|TRBD1
TGTGCCAGCTCCCGAAACCCCGGGACAGCTACTAACTATGGCTACACCTTC
CASSRNPGTATNYGYTF
>many|TRBV11-2|TRBJ2-3|TRBD2
TGTGCCAGCAGCTCGGGACTAGCGGGAGATGGAGATACGCAGTATTTT
CASSSGLAGDGDTQYF
>NA|TRBV7-9|TRBJ2-1|NA
TGTGCCAGCAGCGTAGTGACAGCGGTATACAATGAGCAGTTCTTC
CASSVVTAVYNEQFF
>few|TRBV7-9|TRBJ2-7|NA
TGTGCCAGCAGCAGGGGATCAAGCGAGCAGTACTTC
CASSRGSSEQYF
>NA|TRBV7-2|TRBJ1-2|NA
TGTGCCAGCAGCTATACAGGAGGAATCTATGGCTACACCTTC
CASSYTGGIYGYTF
>NA|TRBV7-8|TRBJ2-3|TRBD2
TGTGCCAGCAGCCCCCTCTTTCAGCGGGAGGGCCCAGATACGCAGTATTTT
CASSPLFQREGPDTQYF
>few|TRBV12-3/TRBV12-4|TRBJ2-3|NA
TGTGCCAGCAGTTCAATTAGGGCGGGCGGTACGGATACGCAGTATTTT
CASSSIRAGGTDTQYF
>few|TRBV6-2/TRBV6-3|TRBJ2-4|TRBD2
TGTGCCAGCAGCCCCGGACTAGCGGGAAATGCTCTAGCCAAAAACATTCAGTACTTC
CASSPGLAGNALAKNIQYF
>NA|TRBV28|TRBJ1-1|TRBD1
TGTGCCAGCAGTTTATGGAAGGGGCGACAGGGGTCGTCTGAAGCTTTCTTT
CASSLWKGRQGSSEAFF
>NA|TRBV19|TRBJ2-4|TRBD2
TGTGCCAGTAGTACACTAGCGGGAGTTTCTGAAAACATTCAGTACTTC
CASSTLAGVSENIQYF
>many|TRBV6-2/TRBV6-3|TRBJ2-7|NA
TGTGCCAGCAGTTCTACCACGGAGCAGTACTTC
CASSSTTEQYF
>many|TRBV28|TRBJ2-1|NA
TGTGCCAGCAAGGGTGACAATGAGCAGTTCTTC
CASKGDNEQFF